The present T cell receptor (beta chain) was sequenced within a study of shared clonotypes between healthy human individuals. The study's findings and limits: The sharing of roughly 5% of naive CD4 clonotypes was seen across several donors.

Regarding this clone: Antigen: not known.

A 200 ng quantity of DNA, roughly 32,000 T cell genomes, went into the sorted-subset replicate PCRs. Authors' processing steps: Filtering of immunoSEQ junctional sequences could not match full-length read filtering. Produced via immunoSEQ multiplex PCR; TCRdb's table is partial and in-frame only. V and J calls and clone size come straight from that table; D and trimming were deduced from the DNA. The table has about 2.3 million clones, 85% to 95% seen once. Germline loops: CDR1 SGHNT, CDR2 YYREEE (reference sequence). The J segment lost 6 bases and the V segment lost 9 bases, leaving 12 bases of the junction unmatched. This CDR3 region has 15 residues.

The clonotype was recovered from a young man in good health. Some clones in this sample may be carry-over from other donors' samples. V and J are TRBV5-4 and TRBJ2-2; 9 positions agree with TRBD2. The material sequenced was naive CD4+ T cells from PBMCs. The subset here: CD45RA+ positively selected. The CDR3 here is CAMYGGRAPPGELFF. The CDR3 DNA sequence: TGTGCCATGTACGGCGGGAGGGCCCCACCCGGGGAGCTGTTTTTT.